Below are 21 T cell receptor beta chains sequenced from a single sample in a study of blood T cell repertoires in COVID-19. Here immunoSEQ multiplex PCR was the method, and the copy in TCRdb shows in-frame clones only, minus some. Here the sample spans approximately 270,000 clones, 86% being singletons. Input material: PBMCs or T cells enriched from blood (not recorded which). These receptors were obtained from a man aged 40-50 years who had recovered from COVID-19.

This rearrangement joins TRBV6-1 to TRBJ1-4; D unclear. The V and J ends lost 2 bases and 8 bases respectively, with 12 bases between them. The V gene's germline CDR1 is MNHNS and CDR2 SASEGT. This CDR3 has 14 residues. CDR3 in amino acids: CASSEISSREKLFF. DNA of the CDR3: TGTGCCAGCAGTGAAATTTCTAGCCGGGAAAAACTGTTTTTT.

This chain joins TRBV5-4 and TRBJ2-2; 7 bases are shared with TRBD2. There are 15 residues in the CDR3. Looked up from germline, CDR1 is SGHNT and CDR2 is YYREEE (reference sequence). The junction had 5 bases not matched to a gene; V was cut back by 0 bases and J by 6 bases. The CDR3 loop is CASSLDAGVAGELFF. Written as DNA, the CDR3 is TGTGCCAGCAGCTTGGACGCGGGGGTCGCCGGGGAGCTGTTTTTT.

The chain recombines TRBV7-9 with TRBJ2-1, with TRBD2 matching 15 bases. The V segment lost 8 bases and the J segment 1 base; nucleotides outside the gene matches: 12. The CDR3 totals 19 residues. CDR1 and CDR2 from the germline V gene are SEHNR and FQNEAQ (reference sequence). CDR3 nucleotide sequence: TGTGCCAGCTCCTTGGGACTAGCGGGGGGCTACCATTCCTACAATGAGCAGTTCTTC. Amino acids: CASSLGLAGGYHSYNEQFF. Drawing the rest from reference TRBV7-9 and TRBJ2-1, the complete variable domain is DTGVSQNPRHKITKRGQNVTFRCDPISEHNRLYWYRQTLGQGPEFLTYFQNEAQLEKSRLLSDRFSAERPKGSFSTLEIQRTEQGDSAMYLCASSLGLAGGYHSYNEQFFGPGTRLTVL.

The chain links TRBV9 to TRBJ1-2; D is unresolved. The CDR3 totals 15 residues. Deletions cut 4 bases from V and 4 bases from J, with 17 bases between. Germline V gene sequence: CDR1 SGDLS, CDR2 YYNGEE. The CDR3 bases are TGTGCCAGCAGCCCTCCCACTGGGCACACCTATGGCTACACCTTC. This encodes CASSPPTGHTYGYTF.

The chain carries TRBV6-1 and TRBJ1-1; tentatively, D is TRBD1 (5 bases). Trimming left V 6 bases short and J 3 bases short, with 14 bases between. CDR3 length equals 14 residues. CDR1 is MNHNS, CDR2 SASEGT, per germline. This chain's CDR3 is CASRGQRKDTEAFF. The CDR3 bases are TGTGCCAGCAGGGGGCAACGGAAGGACACTGAAGCTTTCTTT.

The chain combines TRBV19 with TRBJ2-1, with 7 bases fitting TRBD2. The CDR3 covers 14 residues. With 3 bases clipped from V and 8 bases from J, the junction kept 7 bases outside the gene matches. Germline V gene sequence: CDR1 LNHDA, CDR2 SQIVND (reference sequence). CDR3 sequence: CASSMWREIDEQFF. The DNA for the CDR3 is TGTGCCAGTAGTATGTGGCGGGAGATAGATGAGCAGTTCTTC.

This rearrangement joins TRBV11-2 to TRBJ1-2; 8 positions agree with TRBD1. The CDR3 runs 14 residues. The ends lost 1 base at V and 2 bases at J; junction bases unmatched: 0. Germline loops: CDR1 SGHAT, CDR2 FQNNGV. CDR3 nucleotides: TGTGCCAGCAGCTTAGGGACAGGGAACTATGGCTACACCTTC. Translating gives CASSLGTGNYGYTF.

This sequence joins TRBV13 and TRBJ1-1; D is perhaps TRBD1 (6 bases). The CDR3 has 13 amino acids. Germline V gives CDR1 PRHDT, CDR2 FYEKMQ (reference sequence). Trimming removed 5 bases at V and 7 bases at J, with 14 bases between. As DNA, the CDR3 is TGTGCCAGCAGCCACGGGACACCGATTGAAGCTTTCTTT. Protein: CASSHGTPIEAFF. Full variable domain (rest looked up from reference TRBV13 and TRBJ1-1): AAGVIQSPRHLIKEKRETATLKCYPIPRHDTVYWYQQGPGQDPQFLISFYEKMQSDKGSIPDRFSAQQFSDYHSELNMSSLELGDSALYFCASSHGTPIEAFFGQGTRLTVV.

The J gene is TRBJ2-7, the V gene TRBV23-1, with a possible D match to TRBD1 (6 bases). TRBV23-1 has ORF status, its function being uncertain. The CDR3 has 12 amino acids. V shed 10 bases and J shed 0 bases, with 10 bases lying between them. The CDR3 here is CAIKGVSYEQYF. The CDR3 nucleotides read TGCGCCATTAAGGGGGTCTCCTACGAGCAGTACTTC.

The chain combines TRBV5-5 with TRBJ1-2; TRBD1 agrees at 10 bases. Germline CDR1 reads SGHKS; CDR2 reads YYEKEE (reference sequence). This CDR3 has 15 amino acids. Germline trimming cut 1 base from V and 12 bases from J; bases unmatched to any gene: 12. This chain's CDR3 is CASSLFYRTGGRDTF. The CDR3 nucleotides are TGTGCCAGCAGCTTGTTTTACAGGACAGGGGGGAGGGACACCTTC.

CDR3 sequence: CAWSSKLDRGHTGELFF. As DNA, the CDR3 is TGTGCCTGGAGTTCCAAACTCGACAGGGGACATACCGGGGAGCTGTTTTTT. The chain has TRBV30 and TRBJ2-2; 8 positions match TRBD1. The germline gives CDR1 GTSNPN, CDR2 SVGIG (reference sequence). The CDR3 runs to 17 residues. The ends lost 2 bases at V and 5 bases at J; junction bases unmatched: 13.

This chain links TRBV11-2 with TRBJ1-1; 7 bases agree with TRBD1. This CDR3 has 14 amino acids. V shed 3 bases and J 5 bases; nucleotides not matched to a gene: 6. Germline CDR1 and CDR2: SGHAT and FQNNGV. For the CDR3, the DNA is TGTGCCAGCAGCTTCCACACAGGGGATACTGAAGCTTTCTTT. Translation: CASSFHTGDTEAFF.

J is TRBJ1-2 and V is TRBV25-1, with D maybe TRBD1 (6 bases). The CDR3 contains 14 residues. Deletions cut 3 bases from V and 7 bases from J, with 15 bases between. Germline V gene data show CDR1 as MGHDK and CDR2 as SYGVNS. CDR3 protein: CASSDRRDKVGYTF. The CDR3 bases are TGTGCCAGCAGTGATCGCCGGGACAAGGTTGGCTACACCTTC.

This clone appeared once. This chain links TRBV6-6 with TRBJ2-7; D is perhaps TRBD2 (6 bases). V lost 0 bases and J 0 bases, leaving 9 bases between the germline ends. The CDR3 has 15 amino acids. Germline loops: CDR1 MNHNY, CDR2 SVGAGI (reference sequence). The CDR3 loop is CASSYSGTHSYEQYF. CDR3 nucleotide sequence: TGTGCCAGCAGTTACTCAGGGACTCACTCCTACGAGCAGTACTTC.

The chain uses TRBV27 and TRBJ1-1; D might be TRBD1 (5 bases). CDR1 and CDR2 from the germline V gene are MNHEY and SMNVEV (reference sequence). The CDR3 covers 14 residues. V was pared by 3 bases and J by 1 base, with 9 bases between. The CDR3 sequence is CASSFGRENTEAFF. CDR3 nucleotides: TGTGCCAGCAGTTTCGGCAGGGAGAACACTGAAGCTTTCTTT.

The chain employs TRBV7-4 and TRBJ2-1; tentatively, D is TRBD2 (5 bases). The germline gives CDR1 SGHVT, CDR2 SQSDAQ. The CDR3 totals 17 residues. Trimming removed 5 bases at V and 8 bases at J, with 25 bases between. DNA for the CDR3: TGTGCCAGCAGCGTCCGAAAGAGACCCCGGGATTTGTATGAGCAGTTCTTC. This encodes CASSVRKRPRDLYEQFF.

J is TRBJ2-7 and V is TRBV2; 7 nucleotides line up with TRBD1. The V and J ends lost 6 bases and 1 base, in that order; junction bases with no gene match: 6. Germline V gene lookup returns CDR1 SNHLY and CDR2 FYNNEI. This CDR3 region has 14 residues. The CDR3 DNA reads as TGTGCCAGCAGGCAGGACAGGCAATCCTACGAGCAGTACTTC. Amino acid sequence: CASRQDRQSYEQYF.

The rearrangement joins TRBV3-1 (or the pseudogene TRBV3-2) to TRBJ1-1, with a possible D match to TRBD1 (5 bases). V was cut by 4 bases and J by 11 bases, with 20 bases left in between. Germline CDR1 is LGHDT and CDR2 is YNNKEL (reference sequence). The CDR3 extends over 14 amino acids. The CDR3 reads CASSRRTKGYKAFF. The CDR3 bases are TGTGCCAGCAGCCGCCGGACTAAGGGGTATAAGGCTTTCTTT.

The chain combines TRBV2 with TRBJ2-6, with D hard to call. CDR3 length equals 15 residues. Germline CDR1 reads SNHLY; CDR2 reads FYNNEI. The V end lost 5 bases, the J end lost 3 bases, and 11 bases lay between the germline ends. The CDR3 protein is CASSNSRFGANVLTF. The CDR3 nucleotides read TGTGCCAGCAGTAATTCGAGGTTTGGGGCCAACGTCCTGACTTTC. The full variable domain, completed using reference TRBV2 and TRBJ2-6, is EPEVTQTPSHQVTQMGQEVILRCVPISNHLYFYWYRQILGQKVEFLVSFYNNEISEKSEIFDDQFSVERPDGSNFTLKIRSTKLEDSAMYFCASSNSRFGANVLTFGAGSRLTVL.

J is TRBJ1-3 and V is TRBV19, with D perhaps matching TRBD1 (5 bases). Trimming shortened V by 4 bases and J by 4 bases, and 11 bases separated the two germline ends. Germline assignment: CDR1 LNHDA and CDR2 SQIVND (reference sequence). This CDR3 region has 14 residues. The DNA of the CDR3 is TGTGCCAGTAGTAAACAGGTCTCAGGAAACACCATATATTTT. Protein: CASSKQVSGNTIYF. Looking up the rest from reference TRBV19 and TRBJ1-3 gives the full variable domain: DGGITQSPKYLFRKEGQNVTLSCEQNLNHDAMYWYRQDPGQGLRLIYYSQIVNDFQKGDIAEGYSVSREKKESFPLTVTSAQKNPTAFYLCASSKQVSGNTIYFGEGSWLTVV.

The CDR3 bases are TGTGCCAGCACCCCAGATCCGAGGGCTCGCACAGATACGCAGTATTTT. Protein product: CASTPDPRARTDTQYF. The chain uses TRBV3-1 (or the pseudogene TRBV3-2) and TRBJ2-3; tentatively, D is TRBD2 (5 bases). This CDR3 is built from 16 residues. V was cut by 7 bases and J by 1 base, with 18 bases left in between. Germline loops: CDR1 LGHDT, CDR2 YNNKEL (reference sequence).